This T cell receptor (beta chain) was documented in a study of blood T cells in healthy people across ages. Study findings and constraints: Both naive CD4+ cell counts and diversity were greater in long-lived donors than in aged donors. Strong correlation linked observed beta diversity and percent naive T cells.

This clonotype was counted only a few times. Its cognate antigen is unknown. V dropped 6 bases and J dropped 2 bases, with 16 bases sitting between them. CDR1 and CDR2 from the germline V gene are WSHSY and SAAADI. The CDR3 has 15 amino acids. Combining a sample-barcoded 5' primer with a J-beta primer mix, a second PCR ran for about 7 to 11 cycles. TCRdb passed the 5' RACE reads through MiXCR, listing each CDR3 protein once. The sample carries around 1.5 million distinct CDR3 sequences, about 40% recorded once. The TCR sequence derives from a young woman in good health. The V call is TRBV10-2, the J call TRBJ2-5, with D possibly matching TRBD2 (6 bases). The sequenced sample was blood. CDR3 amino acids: CASSPTSERQETQYF. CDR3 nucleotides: TGCGCCAGCAGCCCGACTAGTGAACGTCAAGAGACCCAGTACTTC.